The present T cell receptor (beta chain) was sequenced within a study of Ad26.COV2.S vaccination and SARS-CoV-2 variants. Study-level information: A participant enrolled in the COV1001 Ad26.COV2.S trial arm provided the sample. Intramuscularly, Ad26.COV2.S was given either once or twice, 56 days apart.

From germline, CDR1 is MNHNY and CDR2 SVGAGI (reference sequence). The CDR3 has 15 amino acids. V was clipped by 2 bases and J by 3 bases, with 11 bases between them. On this clone itself: Its antigen is unknown.

Documented treatment: 19 received Ad26.COV2.S at low or high dose, single or two shots; about 5 received placebo; per-sample allocation not given. Material that was analyzed had been drawn on day 63 after the first vaccine or placebo injection. A Boston donor was an adult aged 18-55 years. This table comes from immunoSEQ multiplex PCR, and its TCRdb copy is limited to in-frame clones, with some not included. The profile shows some 480,000 clones, around 85% of them singletons. Study-level points and caveats: After vaccination, reports described spike-specific CD8+ and CD4+ T cell responses as showing substantial breadth.

This TCR derives from a person aged 18-65 years who received the Ad26.COV2.S COVID-19 vaccine or a placebo. The rearrangement uses TRBV6-6 and TRBJ1-5; D uncertain. The sequenced sample was peripheral blood, obtained in a trial of Ad26.COV2.S vaccine versus placebo. DNA of the CDR3: TGTGCCAGCAGTTACGTAAGGGCGGTCAATCAGCCCCAGCATTTT. Translated, it gives CASSYVRAVNQPQHF.